The 31 T cell receptor beta chains below come from one sample, sequenced in a study of blood T cell repertoires in COVID-19. The protocol was immunoSEQ multiplex PCR, while the TCRdb copy is restricted to in-frame clones and leaves out a portion. Among about 180,000 clones, just over 85% were seen once, and the ten largest hold 8% to 10%. Sequencing used peripheral blood. These receptors were collected from a man in his fifties or sixties with active or convalescent COVID-19.

The genes are TRBV19 and TRBJ1-1; D not resolved. Germline CDR1 LNHDA, CDR2 SQIVND (reference sequence). V was cut by 5 bases and J by 10 bases, with 17 bases left in between. The CDR3 is 13 residues long. The chain's CDR3 is CASSPGSSGVAFF. DNA of the CDR3: TGTGCCAGTAGTCCAGGTTCCTCCGGGGTAGCTTTCTTT.

The chain combines TRBV7-9 with TRBJ1-3; a weak D match, TRBD1 (6 bases). The CDR3 runs 15 residues. Germline-derived CDR1 and CDR2 are SEHNR and FQNEAQ (reference sequence). V was shortened by 5 bases and J by 4 bases, with 15 bases between the two germline ends. The CDR3 nucleotides are TGTGCCAGCAGCACCGAACAGGGTGCCGGAAACACCATATATTTT. This gives the protein CASSTEQGAGNTIYF.

The J gene is TRBJ2-7, the V gene TRBV13, with a weak D call TRBD1 (6 bases). This CDR3 is 14 amino acids long. The V end lost 3 bases, the J end lost 2 bases, and 11 bases lay between the germline ends. CDR1 PRHDT and CDR2 FYEKMQ come from the germline V gene (reference sequence). This chain's CDR3 is CASSFDRTAYEQYF. For the CDR3, the DNA is TGTGCCAGCAGCTTCGACAGGACCGCCTACGAGCAGTACTTC.

V usage is TRBV19 and J usage is TRBJ1-5, with a possible D match to TRBD1 (6 bases). This CDR3 has 14 amino acids. Per germline, CDR1 LNHDA and CDR2 SQIVND (reference sequence). V gave up 1 base and J gave up 4 bases, with 8 bases separating them. The CDR3 coding sequence is TGTGCCAGTAGTATAGGGACAGATAATCAGCCCCAGCATTTT. This sequence encodes CASSIGTDNQPQHF.

V usage is TRBV3-1 (or the pseudogene TRBV3-2) and J usage is TRBJ1-6, with a weak D call TRBD1 (6 bases). The CDR3 length is 15 residues. Germline V gene data show CDR1 as LGHDT and CDR2 as YNNKEL (reference sequence). Trimming took 0 bases from V and 6 from J, leaving 9 bases between them. The CDR3 sequence: CASSQEGRGNSPLHF. The CDR3 bases are TGTGCCAGCAGCCAAGAGGGCAGGGGTAATTCACCCCTCCACTTT.

The V call is TRBV7-9, the J call TRBJ2-3; D ambiguous. Germline loops: CDR1 SEHNR, CDR2 FQNEAQ (reference sequence). The CDR3 totals 16 residues. V shed 5 bases and J shed 1 base, with 16 bases lying between them. The CDR3 DNA is TGTGCCAGCAGCCCTCCCATGCAGATTCGCACAGATACGCAGTATTTT. Translated: CASSPPMQIRTDTQYF.

This clone was counted once. V is TRBV19 and J is TRBJ2-7; 9 bases are shared with TRBD1. Germline CDR1 reads LNHDA; CDR2 reads SQIVND (reference sequence). CDR3 length: 17 amino acids. The V gene end was trimmed by 4 bases and the J gene end by 0 bases; junction bases not matched to a gene: 10. In DNA, the CDR3 is TGTGCCAGTAGTACCCGCCCACAGGGGGCCAACTCCTACGAGCAGTACTTC. Translation: CASSTRPQGANSYEQYF.

This clone was recorded a few times. CDR3 sequence: CASRPPSGATYEQYF. CDR3 DNA: TGTGCCAGCAGACCTCCTAGCGGGGCAACTTACGAGCAGTACTTC. The V and J genes are TRBV11-2 and TRBJ2-7, with TRBD2 identical over 9 bases. After removal of 6 bases from V and 4 bases from J, the junction contained 10 bases not matched to a gene. The CDR3 has 15 amino acids. Germline V gene lookup returns CDR1 SGHAT and CDR2 FQNNGV.

The chain carries TRBV19 and TRBJ1-1, with D possibly matching TRBD1 (5 bases). V lost 7 bases and J lost 1, with 16 bases in between. CDR1 LNHDA and CDR2 SQIVND come from the germline V gene (reference sequence). The CDR3 is 15 residues long. CDR3 DNA sequence: TGTGCCAGTAACGGCGCCGGCGGGGGGAACACTGAAGCTTTCTTT. This sequence encodes CASNGAGGGNTEAFF.

This rearrangement joins TRBV7-3 to TRBJ2-2; 7 bases map to TRBD2. In germline, CDR1 is SGHTA, CDR2 FQGTGA. The CDR3 totals 16 residues. The V and J ends lost 2 bases and 4 bases, in that order; junction bases with no gene match: 7. The CDR3 DNA reads TGTGCCAGCAGCTTATATCCTAGCGGTTCCACCGGGGAGCTGTTTTTT. The encoded protein is CASSLYPSGSTGELFF.

This clone was seen once. The J gene is TRBJ1-3, the V gene TRBV7-2; TRBD1 might be the D (5 bases). Germline CDR1 reads SGHTA; CDR2 reads FQGNSA. This CDR3 comprises 17 residues. V was clipped by 1 base and J by 2 bases, with 15 bases between them. The CDR3 sequence is CASSLVGLAGPGNTIYF. The DNA for the CDR3 is TGTGCCAGCAGCTTAGTGGGACTTGCGGGACCTGGAAACACCATATATTTT. The whole variable domain, remainder taken from reference TRBV7-2 and TRBJ1-3, is GAGVSQSPSNKVTEKGKDVELRCDPISGHTALYWYRQSLGQGLEFLIYFQGNSAPDKSGLPSDRFSAERTGGSVSTLTIQRTQQEDSAVYLCASSLVGLAGPGNTIYFGEGSWLTVV.

V gene TRBV27 combines with J gene TRBJ2-2; 8 bases agree with TRBD1. The CDR3 length is 12 residues. Per germline, CDR1 MNHEY and CDR2 SMNVEV (reference sequence). V shed 6 bases, J shed 6 bases, and the junction held 0 bases outside the gene matches. For the CDR3, the DNA is TGTGCCAGCAGGACAGGGGCCGGGGAGCTGTTTTTT. Its protein is CASRTGAGELFF.

The chain is built from TRBV30 and TRBJ1-5; TRBD1 matches at 9 bases. This CDR3 comprises 14 residues. V lost 3 bases to trimming and J lost 8 bases; unmatched junction nucleotides: 8. Germline V gene data show CDR1 as GTSNPN and CDR2 as SVGIG (reference sequence). The CDR3 DNA is TGTGCCTGGAGCACAGGGGGCGGCCCGAAGCCCCAGCATTTT. Protein: CAWSTGGGPKPQHF. The variable domain in full, with the rest retrieved from reference TRBV30 and TRBJ1-5, is SQTIHQWPATLVQPVGSPLSLECTVEGTSNPNLYWYRQAAGRGLQLLFYSVGIGQISSEVPQNLSASRPQDRQFILSSKKLLLSDSGFYLCAWSTGGGPKPQHFGDGTRLSIL.

The chain recombines TRBV7-3 with TRBJ1-2; D uncertain. V shed 5 bases and J shed 8 bases, with 15 bases lying between them. Germline V lookup: CDR1 SGHTA, CDR2 FQGTGA. The CDR3 sequence is 13 residues long. The CDR3 here is CASSPLPGGGYTF. The DNA of the CDR3 is TGTGCCAGCAGCCCCTTACCGGGTGGCGGCTACACCTTC.

This clone was picked up one time. The chain has TRBV7-9 and TRBJ2-5, with 9 nucleotides matching TRBD1. The CDR3 has 16 amino acids. Germline CDR1 and CDR2: SEHNR and FQNEAQ (reference sequence). The V segment lost 4 bases and the J segment 3 bases; nucleotides outside the gene matches: 9. CDR3 nucleotide sequence: TGTGCCAGCAGCTCTTACGGACAGGGGAAGAAAGAGACCCAGTACTTC. It encodes CASSSYGQGKKETQYF.

V gene TRBV5-1 combines with J gene TRBJ1-2, with D perhaps matching TRBD1 (6 bases). The V end was cut by 4 bases, the J end by 6 bases, with 16 bases between. Germline CDR1 and CDR2: SGHRS and YFSETQ. The CDR3 runs to 14 residues. The CDR3 bases are TGCGCCAGCAGCACGACCAACAGGGAAAATGGCTACACCTTC. Its protein is CASSTTNRENGYTF.

The rearrangement links TRBV5-5 to TRBJ1-2, with a tentative D call TRBD1 (5 bases). The CDR3 length is 13 residues. Per germline, CDR1 SGHKS and CDR2 YYEKEE (reference sequence). Trimming stripped 1 base from V and 6 bases from J, with 10 bases between. The CDR3 loop reads CASSLMGQDGYTF. The CDR3 DNA sequence: TGTGCCAGCAGCTTGATGGGGCAAGATGGCTACACCTTC.

The chain combines TRBV18 with TRBJ1-2, with D unresolved. V was pared by 3 bases and J by 6 bases, with 11 bases between. This CDR3 region has 13 residues. Per germline, CDR1 KGHSH and CDR2 LQKENI. CDR3 DNA: TGTGCCAGCTCACCGTATACATTGGATGGCTACACCTTC. Protein: CASSPYTLDGYTF.

V usage is TRBV12-3 or TRBV12-4 and J usage is TRBJ1-4, with TRBD1 matching over 7 bases. The CDR3 has 13 amino acids. With V trimmed by 6 bases and J by 7 bases, 5 bases remained unmatched. Here the CDR3 reads CASRPTGSEKLFF. DNA for the CDR3: TGTGCCAGCAGGCCGACAGGGAGTGAAAAACTGTTTTTT.

This chain links TRBV5-4 with TRBJ2-5; D might be TRBD2 (6 bases). Germline values: CDR1 SGHNT, CDR2 YYREEE (reference sequence). The CDR3 extends over 17 amino acids. V was cut by 1 base and J by 4 bases, with 20 bases left in between. The CDR3: CASSLSPGGGALETQYF. Written as DNA, the CDR3 is TGTGCCAGCAGCTTGTCTCCGGGTGGAGGGGCGTTAGAGACCCAGTACTTC.

The rearrangement joins TRBV19 to TRBJ2-1, with 8 bases identical to TRBD1. The CDR3 runs to 16 residues. The germline CDR1 and CDR2 sequences are LNHDA and SQIVND (reference sequence). Losses at the gene ends were 6 bases for V and 4 bases for J; bases not matched to a gene: 11. The CDR3 sequence is CASRVWTGSQYNEQFF. DNA for the CDR3: TGTGCCAGTAGGGTGTGGACAGGGAGCCAATACAATGAGCAGTTCTTC.

The chain links TRBV6-5 to TRBJ2-7; D perhaps matches TRBD1 (6 bases). Trimming shortened V by 9 bases and J by 2 bases, and 17 bases separated the two germline ends. The CDR3 runs to 14 residues. Germline CDR1 is MNHEY and CDR2 is SVGAGI. CDR3 sequence reads: CASRRDTTTYEQYF. The CDR3 coding sequence is TGTGCCAGTAGACGGGACACTACTACCTACGAGCAGTACTTC.

J is TRBJ1-6 and V is TRBV11-3; D not certain. This CDR3 spans 16 amino acids. Trimming cost V 0 bases and J 8 bases, with 14 bases left between them. From germline, CDR1 is SGHNT and CDR2 YENEEA. CDR3 sequence: CASSLDLKTEDSPLHF. The CDR3 DNA follows: TGTGCCAGCAGCTTAGATTTAAAGACGGAGGATTCACCCCTCCACTTT.

J is TRBJ2-7 and V is TRBV2; TRBD2 is a possible D gene (6 bases). The CDR3 spans 14 residues. The germline gives CDR1 SNHLY, CDR2 FYNNEI. Trimming shortened V by 0 bases and J by 7 bases, and 13 bases separated the two germline ends. The CDR3 spells CASSEAGGQGEQYF. In DNA, the CDR3 is TGTGCCAGCAGTGAAGCGGGAGGTCAGGGTGAGCAGTACTTC. The whole variable domain, remainder taken from reference TRBV2 and TRBJ2-7, is EPEVTQTPSHQVTQMGQEVILRCVPISNHLYFYWYRQILGQKVEFLVSFYNNEISEKSEIFDDQFSVERPDGSNFTLKIRSTKLEDSAMYFCASSEAGGQGEQYFGPGTRLTVT.

This clone appeared a few times. The chain recombines TRBV12-3 or TRBV12-4 with TRBJ1-1; no reliable D call. V dropped 4 bases and J dropped 1 base, with 4 bases sitting between them. CDR3 length equals 12 residues. In nucleotides, the CDR3 is TGTGCCAGCAGTTCCCAGAACACTGAAGCTTTCTTT. Protein: CASSSQNTEAFF.

The chain is built from TRBV2 and TRBJ1-2; 8 bases are shared with TRBD1. Looked up from germline, CDR1 is SNHLY and CDR2 is FYNNEI. The J segment lost 4 bases and the V segment lost 6 bases, leaving 10 bases of the junction unmatched. The CDR3 is 15 residues long. Here the CDR3 reads CASRELPGGSYGYTF. The CDR3 nucleotides are TGTGCCAGCAGAGAACTCCCAGGGGGCAGCTATGGCTACACCTTC.

V is TRBV6-1 and J is TRBJ1-1; D is possibly TRBD1 (6 bases). CDR1 is MNHNS and CDR2 is SASEGT in the germline V gene. This CDR3 spans 15 amino acids. The germline V and J ends were trimmed by 2 bases and 0 bases, with 10 bases remaining between them. The chain's CDR3 is CASSEMGAMNTEAFF. CDR3 nucleotide sequence: TGTGCCAGCAGTGAAATGGGGGCGATGAACACTGAAGCTTTCTTT.

V usage is TRBV20-1 and J usage is TRBJ1-2; D not certain. Germline lookup yields CDR1 DFQATT and CDR2 SNEGSKA (reference sequence). This CDR3 is 11 amino acids long. The V and J ends lost 3 bases and 3 bases respectively, with 5 bases between them. The CDR3 protein is CSARSHYGYTF. The CDR3 coding sequence is TGCAGTGCTAGGAGCCACTATGGCTACACCTTC.

The gene calls are TRBV7-9 and TRBJ1-2, with 9 nucleotides matching TRBD1. The CDR3 has 13 amino acids. The V gene's germline CDR1 is SEHNR and CDR2 FQNEAQ (reference sequence). Trimming at V came to 5 bases and at J to 9 bases, leaving 7 bases not matched to a gene. Written as DNA, the CDR3 is TGTGCCAGCAGCCCCGGGACAGGGTTGAGCTACACCTTC. Its translation is CASSPGTGLSYTF.

This clone was seen repeatedly, ten times or more. The V call is TRBV4-1, the J call TRBJ2-7, with D hard to call. This CDR3 is 14 amino acids long. V lost 3 bases, J lost 0 bases, and 9 bases lay in between. Germline CDR1 is MGHRA and CDR2 is YSYEKL. CDR3 sequence: CASSQAESSYEQYF. The DNA of the CDR3 is TGCGCCAGCAGCCAGGCGGAGAGCTCCTACGAGCAGTACTTC.

V is TRBV19 and J is TRBJ1-2; D perhaps matches TRBD1 (6 bases). This CDR3 has 15 amino acids. The V gene's germline CDR1 is LNHDA and CDR2 SQIVND (reference sequence). Trimming removed 1 base from V and 2 bases from J, with 11 bases in between. The DNA of the CDR3 is TGTGCCAGTAGTATAGGAACAGGGACGAACTATGGCTACACCTTC. Its translation is CASSIGTGTNYGYTF.